A single T cell receptor (beta chain) is shown here with its context. This record belongs to a study of blood T cell repertoires in COVID-19. About the study: Material from acute and convalescent COVID-19 was sourced from the United States, Italy and Spain. T cells, B-cell-depleted T cells, or PBMCs provided the cDNA or gDNA that served as material.

How the authors handled the data: Nucleated cell number was recorded as an estimate derived from reference gene primer amplification. Clones were sequenced by immunoSEQ multiplex PCR, and TCRdb holds only the in-frame ones, with some missing. From that table come the V and J calls and clone size; the DNA was used to work out D and trimming. This table holds 250,000 to 300,000 clones, 70% to 90% found once. Trimming pared 3 bases from V and 8 bases from J, leaving 22 bases between. Germline assignment: CDR1 GTSNPN and CDR2 SVGIG (reference sequence). This CDR3 region has 16 residues. The sample consisted of peripheral blood. This TCR was recovered from a woman between 70 and 85 years old with acute or convalescent COVID-19. The chain links TRBV30 to TRBJ1-4; D perhaps matches TRBD1 (5 bases). CDR3 in DNA: TGTGCCTGGAGGGAACCTTTGGGACTAATGCGGGAAAAACTGTTTTTT. Amino acid sequence: CAWREPLGLMREKLFF.